The present T cell receptor (beta chain) was sequenced within a study of response to subunit inactivated influenza vaccine. Each CDR3 protein gets one entry after TCRdb re-called the RT-PCR reads with MiXCR. This table has about 480,000 distinct CDR3 sequences, 10% to 15% appearing once. Germline V CDR1 and CDR2: SEHNR, FQNEAQ (reference sequence). V was pared by 5 bases and J by 5 bases, with 6 bases of the junction left unmatched. CDR3 length equals 15 residues. Ten or more counts support this clonotype. Source: PBMCs from blood, taken roughly 48 days after vaccination. The genes are TRBV7-9 and TRBJ2-5; TRBD1 matches 12 bases. The clonotype comes from a man in his fifties or sixties who received an inactivated influenza vaccine. The CDR3 coding sequence is TGTGCCAGCAGCCACCGGGACAGGGGGCCTGAGACCCAGTACTTC. As protein: CASSHRDRGPETQYF.